The 5 T cell receptor beta chains below all came from one sample that was sequenced in a study of CD8 T cells in ankylosing spondylitis. One entry per CDR3 protein, called by TCRdb with MiXCR from the 5' RACE reads. This sample has approximately 250,000 distinct CDR3 sequences, with roughly 32% found just once. The sequencing input was blood, either unsorted or a sorted T cell fraction (not recorded which). The receptors derive from a male donor with ankylosing spondylitis or in good health (not recorded which).

V and J are TRBV15 and TRBJ2-1, with 11 nucleotides matching TRBD2. Germline lookup yields CDR1 LNHNV and CDR2 YYDKDF (reference sequence). The CDR3 loop spans 18 amino acids. Germline trimming cut 4 bases from V and 7 bases from J; bases unmatched to any gene: 15. DNA for the CDR3: TGTGCCACCAGCACCGGGACTAGCGGTGGACCCCTCTCAAATGAGCAGTTCTTC. Translated, it gives CATSTGTSGGPLSNEQFF.

The chain carries TRBV4-1 and TRBJ2-7, with D maybe TRBD1 (5 bases). Germline CDR1 and CDR2: MGHRA and YSYEKL. This CDR3 is 15 amino acids long. The V and J ends lost 3 bases and 4 bases respectively, with 16 bases between them. CDR3 sequence: CASSQPARAGYEQYF. The CDR3 DNA sequence: TGCGCCAGCAGCCAGCCGGCCCGGGCAGGGTACGAGCAGTACTTC.

This clonotype was picked up a small number of times. The chain links TRBV20-1 to TRBJ2-2; D not resolved. The CDR3 is 12 residues long. Germline CDR1 reads DFQATT; CDR2 reads SNEGSKA (reference sequence). Trimming left V 3 bases short and J 4 bases short, with 6 bases between. CDR3 amino acids: CSASPGTGELFF. In DNA form, the CDR3 reads TGCAGTGCTAGTCCGGGCACCGGGGAGCTGTTTTTT.

This clonotype was recorded a few times. The chain is built from TRBV6-1 and TRBJ2-3, with D possibly matching TRBD2 (6 bases). Per germline, CDR1 MNHNS and CDR2 SASEGT. Trimming removed 7 bases from V and 1 base from J, with 15 bases in between. The CDR3 has 15 amino acids. CDR3 sequence reads: CASNQGRLGTDTQYF. Written as DNA, the CDR3 is TGTGCCAGCAATCAGGGAAGACTAGGCACAGATACGCAGTATTTT.

CDR3 amino acids: CAWSRAINQPQHF. The CDR3 bases are TGTGCCTGGAGTCGGGCCATCAATCAGCCCCAGCATTTT. The chain uses TRBV30 and TRBJ1-5; no firm D call. Trimming left V 2 bases short and J 3 bases short, with 8 bases between. Per the germline V gene, CDR1 is GTSNPN and CDR2 is SVGIG (reference sequence). The CDR3 extends over 13 amino acids. The whole variable domain, filled in from reference TRBV30 and TRBJ1-5, reads SQTIHQWPATLVQPVGSPLSLECTVEGTSNPNLYWYRQAAGRGLQLLFYSVGIGQISSEVPQNLSASRPQDRQFILSSKKLLLSDSGFYLCAWSRAINQPQHFGDGTRLSIL.